These 20 T cell receptor beta chains were sequenced from one sample in a study of identical twins. TCRdb redid the calling of the 5' RACE reads with MiXCR, one entry per CDR3 protein. This table holds 1,800,000 or so distinct CDR3 sequences, more than 30% found once. Sequencing was done on a sample of cord blood. These receptors were taken from a newborn girl in good health.

As to this clonotype: This may come from a read error, since a much larger clone is one base off. For the CDR3, the DNA is TGTGCCAGCAGCTTGTGTGGTGTTACCTACGAGCAGTACTTC. Encoded protein: CASSLCGVTYEQYF. V is TRBV5-6 and J is TRBJ2-5; no reliable D call. The J call is doubtful: the DNA matches TRBJ2-7 better. Germline V gene lookup returns CDR1 SGHDT and CDR2 YYEEEE. CDR3 length: 14 amino acids.

The V and J genes are TRBV6-1 and TRBJ2-3; weak D call: TRBD2 (6 bases). Trimming took 8 bases from V and 5 from J, leaving 32 bases between them. The V gene's germline CDR1 is MNHNS and CDR2 SASEGT. The CDR3 has 19 amino acids. CDR3 protein: CASVGNHLADTIVGDTQYF. In nucleotides, the CDR3 is TGTGCCAGCGTGGGGAACCACTTAGCGGACACAATTGTAGGAGATACGCAGTATTTT.

The DNA for the CDR3 is TGCAGTGCTAGGACAGGGCCCCAAGAGACCCAGTACTTC. It encodes CSARTGPQETQYF. The chain links TRBV20-1 to TRBJ2-5, with 7 nucleotides matching TRBD1. The CDR3 is 13 residues long. Germline V CDR1 and CDR2: DFQATT, SNEGSKA (reference sequence). Unmatched junction bases numbered 2, after V lost 3 bases and J lost 1 base.

This clonotype was seen just once. The V and J genes are TRBV12-3 or TRBV12-4 and TRBJ2-1; perhaps D is TRBD1 or TRBD2 (5 bases each). The J call may be in error: the DNA end matches TRBJ2-7 better. The CDR3 contains 15 residues. CDR3 nucleotides: TGTGCCAGCAGTAAAGCCGGGACCTTTTACAATGAGCAGTACTTC. This codes for CASSKAGTFYNEQYF.

The genes are TRBV2 and TRBJ1-5; no clear D gene. CDR1 is SNHLY and CDR2 is FYNNEI in the germline V gene. Deletions cut 4 bases from V and 1 base from J, with 8 bases between. CDR3 size: 14 residues. The CDR3 nucleotides are TGTGCCAGCAGTGGGGAGGACAGCAATCAGCCCCAGCATTTT. Its translation is CASSGEDSNQPQHF.

As for this clonotype: One base away lies a much larger clone, so this may be a sequencing read error. This sequence joins TRBV29-1 and TRBJ2-5; D call uncertain. The CDR3 runs to 13 residues. The germline gives CDR1 SQVTM, CDR2 ANQGSEA. The DNA of the CDR3 is TGCAGCGTTGATAAGCCAAAACAAGAGGCCCAGTACTTC. This translates into CSVDKPKQEAQYF.

The V and J genes are TRBV19 and TRBJ1-2; the D is unclear. Germline V gene data show CDR1 as LNHDA and CDR2 as SQIVND (reference sequence). The CDR3 is 12 amino acids. Trimming took off 7 bases at V and 4 bases at J, with 10 bases between the two ends. As DNA, the CDR3 is TGTGCCAGTACTCCCCAAGGCTATGGCTACACCTTC. Amino acid sequence: CASTPQGYGYTF.

This chain uses TRBV7-9 with TRBJ2-5; 7 bases agree with TRBD2. CDR3 length: 14 residues. J gave up 13 bases and V 3 bases, and 14 bases lay outside the gene matches. Germline V gives CDR1 SEHNR, CDR2 FQNEAQ (reference sequence). The DNA of the CDR3 is TGTGCCAGCAGCTTGGGAGGGGTCCTTAGCTTACCGTACTTC. It codes for CASSLGGVLSLPYF.

V is TRBV20-1 and J is TRBJ2-7; D is unresolved. The V gene's germline CDR1 is DFQATT and CDR2 SNEGSKA (reference sequence). The CDR3 totals 12 residues. V lost 2 bases and J lost 4, with 9 bases in between. CDR3 in DNA: TGCAGTGCTAGAAGCTTCGGGTACGAGCAGTACTTC. This gives the protein CSARSFGYEQYF.

Written as DNA, the CDR3 is TGTGCCAGCGGCCTGGCAGGGGGCCAGGTCACTGAAGCTTTCTTT. It is translated as CASGLAGGQVTEAFF. The chain is built from TRBV2 and TRBJ1-1; 8 bases map to TRBD1. The junction had 12 bases not matched to a gene; V was cut back by 8 bases and J by 4 bases. The germline V gene has CDR1 SNHLY and CDR2 FYNNEI. This CDR3 spans 15 amino acids.

This clonotype came up many times. This chain uses TRBV14 with TRBJ2-6, with 11 bases aligning to TRBD2. Unmatched junction bases numbered 9, after V lost 3 bases and J lost 2 bases. Germline-derived CDR1 and CDR2 are SGHDN and FVKESK. The CDR3 has 19 amino acids. The chain's CDR3 is CASSHTPGTSGTGANVLTF. CDR3 in DNA: TGTGCCAGCAGCCACACCCCCGGGACTAGCGGAACTGGGGCCAACGTCCTGACTTTC.

Details on this clonotype: A much more abundant neighbour one base away suggests this may be a read error. This chain joins TRBV3-1 and TRBJ2-3; D unclear. Germline V lookup: CDR1 LGHDT, CDR2 YNNKEL (reference sequence). This CDR3 has 13 residues. As DNA, the CDR3 is TGTGCCAGCGGCCAAGATCTGGCAGATACGCAGTATTTT. It encodes CASGQDLADTQYF.

The chain employs TRBV12-3 or TRBV12-4 and TRBJ1-6; D is unresolved. V was clipped by 6 bases and J by 11 bases, with 14 bases between them. This CDR3 is 13 amino acids long. The CDR3 spells CASRTRQGTPLHF. CDR3 nucleotide sequence: TGTGCCAGCAGGACCCGACAAGGGACACCCCTCCACTTT.

This clonotype was detected only a few times. The chain couples TRBV7-2 to TRBJ1-4; D remains unclear. Germline CDR1 and CDR2: SGHTA and FQGNSA. CDR3 length: 14 amino acids. Trimming pared 0 bases from V and 7 bases from J, leaving 9 bases between. CDR3 region: CASSLAGFGEKLFF. The CDR3 DNA reads TGTGCCAGCAGCTTAGCAGGGTTTGGTGAAAAACTGTTTTTT.

V usage is TRBV4-1 and J usage is TRBJ2-1; D may match TRBD1 or TRBD2 (5 bases each). Germline V lookup: CDR1 MGHRA, CDR2 YSYEKL. This CDR3 contains 15 residues. The V end was cut by 0 bases, the J end by 12 bases, with 18 bases between. CDR3 amino acids: CASSQDPSHQRGQFF. DNA for the CDR3: TGCGCCAGCAGCCAAGATCCTAGCCACCAAAGGGGGCAGTTCTTC.

The rearrangement joins TRBV10-3 to TRBJ2-5, with 12 positions matching TRBD1. The CDR3 has 15 residues. After removal of 2 bases from V and 11 bases from J, the junction contained 9 bases not matched to a gene. Germline loops: CDR1 ENHRY, CDR2 SYGVKD. The CDR3 sequence is CAISEGTGGYNEQYF. As DNA, the CDR3 is TGTGCCATCAGTGAGGGGACAGGGGGCTACAATGAGCAGTACTTC.

This clonotype was counted only a few times. This chain uses TRBV29-1 with TRBJ1-1; TRBD1 aligns across 7 bases. The trim removed 6 bases at V and 3 bases at J, leaving 7 bases unmatched. CDR3 size: 13 residues. Per the germline V gene, CDR1 is SQVTM and CDR2 is ANQGSEA. This CDR3 reads CSVERQGDTEAFF. Written as DNA, the CDR3 is TGCAGCGTGGAAAGACAGGGCGACACTGAAGCTTTCTTT.

The rearrangement uses TRBV29-1 and TRBJ1-1; D call uncertain. V shed 4 bases and J shed 4 bases, with 7 bases lying between them. The CDR3 runs to 11 residues. CDR1 is SQVTM, CDR2 ANQGSEA, per germline. This chain's CDR3 is CSVVRITEAFF. CDR3 in DNA: TGCAGCGTTGTGCGGATCACTGAAGCTTTCTTT.

This clonotype was recorded a few times. V usage is TRBV15 and J usage is TRBJ1-1, with TRBD1 matching 10 bases. The CDR3 runs 13 residues. In germline, CDR1 is LNHNV, CDR2 YYDKDF (reference sequence). J was trimmed by 5 bases and V by 3 bases; bases with no gene match: 0. In nucleotides, the CDR3 is TGTGCCACCAGCAGGGGACAGGGGACTGAAGCTTTCTTT. It yields the protein CATSRGQGTEAFF.

The chain combines TRBV10-3 with TRBJ1-5; possible D gene TRBD1, 5 bases. The CDR3 is 15 amino acids. The germline V gene has CDR1 ENHRY and CDR2 SYGVKD. Trimming left V 0 bases short and J 2 bases short, with 8 bases between. The CDR3 DNA reads as TGTGCCATCAGTGAGTCCAGGGATGGCAATCAGCCCCAGCATTTT. It codes for CAISESRDGNQPQHF.